The 19 T cell receptor beta chains below were found in one sample sequenced in a study of cytomegalovirus exposure and HLA in healthy donors. Amplification used 60 Vbeta primers and 13 Jbeta primers. TCRdb keeps only in-frame clones here, not all; method: immunoSEQ multiplex PCR. Of 100,000 to 150,000 clones listed, 60% to 80% are singletons. What was sequenced was PBMCs. Receptor source: a female donor in good health and CMV-seronegative.

The rearrangement uses TRBV18 and TRBJ1-1; a weak D match, TRBD1 (6 bases). CDR3 length: 14 amino acids. V lost 3 bases, J lost 1 base, and 9 bases lay in between. The germline V gene encodes CDR1 KGHSH and CDR2 LQKENI. CDR3 amino acids: CASSPGQTNTEAFF. The CDR3 nucleotides read TGTGCCAGCTCACCCGGACAGACGAACACTGAAGCTTTCTTT.

The chain is built from TRBV6-1 and TRBJ1-4, with 9 bases aligning to TRBD1. The CDR3 totals 14 residues. Germline V gives CDR1 MNHNS, CDR2 SASEGT. J was trimmed by 6 bases and V by 5 bases; bases with no gene match: 4. The CDR3 region is CASSIRDRDEKLFF. CDR3 in DNA: TGTGCCAGCAGTATCCGGGACAGGGATGAAAAACTGTTTTTT.

This clone was counted between two and nine times. The rearrangement uses TRBV5-1 and TRBJ2-7; D is unresolved. This CDR3 contains 13 residues. Germline V lookup: CDR1 SGHRS, CDR2 YFSETQ. V dropped 0 bases and J dropped 5 bases, with 9 bases sitting between them. The chain's CDR3 is CASSLGYRDEQYF. The CDR3 nucleotides read TGCGCCAGCAGCTTGGGCTATCGGGACGAGCAGTACTTC.

The chain combines TRBV9 with TRBJ2-7, with TRBD2 identical over 11 bases. This CDR3 has 16 amino acids. Trimming cost V 0 bases and J 2 bases; bases outside gene matches: 4. Looked up from germline, CDR1 is SGDLS and CDR2 is YYNGEE. This CDR3 reads CASSVGSSGGAYEQYF. The CDR3 DNA follows: TGTGCCAGCAGCGTAGGGAGTAGCGGGGGGGCCTACGAGCAGTACTTC.

This chain uses TRBV5-6 with TRBJ2-1; 8 bases map to TRBD1. Trimming took 1 base from V and 3 from J; bases not matched to a gene: 3. CDR3 length equals 15 residues. Germline assignment: CDR1 SGHDT and CDR2 YYEEEE. CDR3 sequence: CASSLTGGHYNEQFF. The CDR3, as DNA: TGTGCCAGCAGCTTGACAGGGGGTCACTACAATGAGCAGTTCTTC.

This chain uses TRBV30 with TRBJ2-2; maybe TRBD1 (5 bases). Germline CDR1 and CDR2: GTSNPN and SVGIG (reference sequence). V gave up 0 bases and J gave up 4 bases, with 9 bases separating them. The CDR3 has 14 amino acids. The CDR3 DNA is TGTGCCTGGAGTGTACTGACAGCCACCGGGGAGCTGTTTTTT. This encodes CAWSVLTATGELFF.

This clone was observed a single time. The chain links TRBV7-3 to TRBJ2-5; TRBD2 matches at 8 bases. V lost 5 bases, J lost 1 base, and 15 bases stayed unmatched. Germline CDR1 reads SGHTA; CDR2 reads FQGTGA. The CDR3 is 18 residues long. As DNA, the CDR3 is TGTGCCAGCAGCCCAAGTATCCGGGAGGGCAACATCCAAGAGACCCAGTACTTC. Amino acid sequence: CASSPSIREGNIQETQYF.

The J gene is TRBJ2-4, the V gene TRBV6-1; D unresolved. Looked up from germline, CDR1 is MNHNS and CDR2 is SASEGT. Trimming pared 7 bases from V and 2 bases from J, leaving 15 bases between. CDR3 length: 15 amino acids. The CDR3 is CASMLTVNSKNIQYF. The CDR3 DNA reads TGTGCCAGCATGCTCACCGTCAACTCCAAAAACATTCAGTACTTC.

The rearrangement joins TRBV4-1 to TRBJ1-4, with no clear D. Germline CDR1 reads MGHRA; CDR2 reads YSYEKL. The CDR3 runs to 15 residues. V was pared by 4 bases and J by 7 bases, with 16 bases between. DNA for the CDR3: TGCGCCAGCAGCCTTGGCGGAGCTCGGGGTGAAAAACTGTTTTTT. Residues: CASSLGGARGEKLFF.

The V and J genes are TRBV4-1 and TRBJ2-5; 8 nucleotides align to TRBD2. The CDR3 runs to 15 residues. The germline V gene encodes CDR1 MGHRA and CDR2 YSYEKL. V was clipped by 4 bases and J by 2 bases; unmatched bases: 6. CDR3 region: CASSLLAGIQETQYF. DNA of the CDR3: TGCGCCAGCAGCCTATTAGCGGGGATACAAGAGACCCAGTACTTC.

The chain joins TRBV4-1 to TRBJ1-1; 7 nucleotides align to TRBD1. The CDR3 has 17 residues. V trimming: 1 base; J trimming: 0 bases; junction bases outside the gene matches: 8. Germline loops: CDR1 MGHRA, CDR2 YSYEKL. CDR3 amino acids: CASSQGLGGRLNTEAFF. The CDR3, as DNA: TGCGCCAGCAGCCAAGGGCTAGGGGGCAGGTTGAACACTGAAGCTTTCTTT.

The chain recombines TRBV6-5 with TRBJ1-1; 9 nucleotides match TRBD1. The germline gives CDR1 MNHEY, CDR2 SVGAGI. This CDR3 spans 14 amino acids. V trimming: 5 bases; J trimming: 2 bases; junction bases outside the gene matches: 3. The CDR3 loop reads CASSQTGGNTEAFF. For the CDR3, the DNA is TGTGCCAGCAGTCAGACAGGGGGAAACACTGAAGCTTTCTTT.

The chain employs TRBV7-8 and TRBJ1-4, with D maybe TRBD1 (5 bases). Germline CDR1 is SGHVS and CDR2 is FQNEAQ. Trimming took 5 bases from V and 11 from J, leaving 18 bases between them. The length of the CDR3 is 14 residues. DNA for the CDR3: TGTGCCAGCAGCCCCAGGGAACAGTCTGGGAAACTGTTTTTT. Residues: CASSPREQSGKLFF.

The genes are TRBV9 and TRBJ1-3, with D maybe TRBD1 (6 bases). Looked up from germline, CDR1 is SGDLS and CDR2 is YYNGEE. The CDR3 is 17 residues long. V was trimmed by 4 bases and J by 1 base, leaving 18 bases between them. The CDR3 sequence is CASSPKPTGSSGNTIYF. The CDR3 DNA follows: TGTGCCAGCAGCCCTAAACCGACAGGTTCGTCTGGAAACACCATATATTTT.

V is TRBV27 and J is TRBJ2-3; 8 nucleotides align to TRBD1. Per the germline V gene, CDR1 is MNHEY and CDR2 is SMNVEV (reference sequence). The CDR3 loop spans 15 amino acids. Trimming took 5 bases from V and 6 from J; bases not matched to a gene: 10. The CDR3 sequence: CASSPRTGLWDTQYF. The CDR3 DNA sequence: TGTGCCAGCAGTCCGCGGACAGGGTTGTGGGATACGCAGTATTTT.

This sequence joins TRBV11-2 and TRBJ2-3; TRBD2 is a possible D gene (5 bases). V shed 6 bases and J shed 6 bases, with 16 bases lying between them. Germline V lookup: CDR1 SGHAT, CDR2 FQNNGV. The CDR3 covers 14 residues. The CDR3 DNA sequence: TGTGCCAGCAGTCCGACCCCGACTACCGATACGCAGTATTTT. This gives the protein CASSPTPTTDTQYF.

V is TRBV5-1 and J is TRBJ2-1; 14 bases align to TRBD2. This CDR3 spans 15 amino acids. Germline-derived CDR1 and CDR2 are SGHRS and YFSETQ. Trimming cost V 0 bases and J 10 bases; bases outside gene matches: 3. CDR3 sequence (DNA): TGCGCCAGCAGCTTGGAAGGACTAGCGGGAGGCGAGCAGTTCTTC. It encodes CASSLEGLAGGEQFF.

Details on this clone: Compared with germline, one end of the junction differs, possibly owing to a read error. The rearrangement links TRBV7-7 to TRBJ2-5; D is possibly TRBD1 (5 bases). Germline assignment: CDR1 SSHAT and CDR2 FNYEAQ (reference sequence). There are 13 residues in the CDR3. CDR3 coding DNA: TGTGCTAGCAGCTTAGGCAGGGATGAGACCCAGTACTTC. Translated, it gives CASSLGRDETQYF.

This chain joins TRBV5-6 and TRBJ2-5; 7 bases agree with TRBD2. Losses at the gene ends were 3 bases for V and 7 bases for J; bases not matched to a gene: 18. CDR1 and CDR2 (germline): SGHDT, YYEEEE. The CDR3 is 17 residues long. Here the CDR3 DNA reads TGTGCCAGCAGCTACCTCGGAAGGGAGGGAGATTCTAGGACCCAGTACTTC. The encoded protein is CASSYLGREGDSRTQYF.